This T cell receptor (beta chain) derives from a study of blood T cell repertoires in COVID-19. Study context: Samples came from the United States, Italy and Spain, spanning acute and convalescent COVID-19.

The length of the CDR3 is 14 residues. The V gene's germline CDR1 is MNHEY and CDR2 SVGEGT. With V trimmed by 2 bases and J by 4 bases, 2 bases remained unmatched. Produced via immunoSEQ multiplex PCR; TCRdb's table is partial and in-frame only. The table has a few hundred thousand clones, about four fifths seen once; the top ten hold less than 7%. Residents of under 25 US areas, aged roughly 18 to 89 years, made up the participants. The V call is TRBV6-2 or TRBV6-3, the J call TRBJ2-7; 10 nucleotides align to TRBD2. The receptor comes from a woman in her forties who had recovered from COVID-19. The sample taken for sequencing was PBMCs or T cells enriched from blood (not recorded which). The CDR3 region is CASSYELAGYEQYV. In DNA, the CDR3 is TGTGCCAGCAGTTACGAACTAGCGGGGTACGAGCAGTACGTC.